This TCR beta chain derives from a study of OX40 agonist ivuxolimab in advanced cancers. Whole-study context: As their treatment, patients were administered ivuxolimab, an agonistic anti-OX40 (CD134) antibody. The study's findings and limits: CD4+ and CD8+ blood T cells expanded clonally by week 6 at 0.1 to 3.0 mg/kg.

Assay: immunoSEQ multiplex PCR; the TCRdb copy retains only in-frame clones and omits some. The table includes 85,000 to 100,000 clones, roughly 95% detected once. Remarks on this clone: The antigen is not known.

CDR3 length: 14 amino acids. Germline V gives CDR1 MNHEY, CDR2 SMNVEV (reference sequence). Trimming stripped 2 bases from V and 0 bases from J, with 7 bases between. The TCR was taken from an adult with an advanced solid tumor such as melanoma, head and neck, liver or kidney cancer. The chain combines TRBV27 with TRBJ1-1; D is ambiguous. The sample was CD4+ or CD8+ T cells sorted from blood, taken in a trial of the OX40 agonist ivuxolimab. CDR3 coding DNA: TGTGCCAGCAGTTTAAGAGGGTTGAACACTGAAGCTTTCTTT. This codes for CASSLRGLNTEAFF.